One and the same sample provided the 31 T cell receptor beta chains below, sequenced in a study of T cell responses to AZD1222 COVID-19 vaccine. Repertoires were generated with immunoSEQ multiplex PCR, while TCRdb's copy carries only in-frame clones and drops some. The sample carries over 150,000 clones, about 88% recorded once. The starting material was peripheral blood, obtained on day 0 of AZD1222 vaccination. These receptors all stem from an adult in good health.

The chain recombines TRBV24-1 with TRBJ2-7; D is uncertain. Germline CDR1 and CDR2: KGHDR and SFDVKD. Deletions cut 2 bases from V and 5 bases from J, with 9 bases between. The CDR3 is 13 amino acids. CDR3: CATSDWVSDEQYF. The CDR3, as DNA: TGTGCCACCAGTGATTGGGTGAGCGACGAGCAGTACTTC.

The chain recombines TRBV7-8 with TRBJ2-7; 7 nucleotides agree with TRBD1. Germline CDR1 SGHVS, CDR2 FQNEAQ. V trimming: 5 bases; J trimming: 0 bases; junction bases outside the gene matches: 4. The CDR3 is made up of 14 amino acids. The CDR3 protein is CASSLTGISYEQYF. The CDR3 DNA reads TGTGCCAGCAGCCTGACAGGGATCTCCTACGAGCAGTACTTC.

CDR3 nucleotide sequence: TGTGCCACCAGTGACCGATCAGGGGAAGGCTACACCTTC. Residues: CATSDRSGEGYTF. V usage is TRBV24-1 and J usage is TRBJ1-2; possible D gene TRBD1, 6 bases. The CDR3 is 13 amino acids. Per the germline V gene, CDR1 is KGHDR and CDR2 is SFDVKD. V lost 4 bases, J lost 8 bases, and 13 bases lay in between.

The gene calls are TRBV3-1 (or the pseudogene TRBV3-2) and TRBJ1-1; D is unresolved. From germline, CDR1 is LGHDT and CDR2 YNNKEL (reference sequence). Trimming left V 0 bases short and J 11 bases short, with 10 bases between. The CDR3 covers 12 residues. The CDR3 spells CASSQEMGSAFF. The DNA of the CDR3 is TGTGCCAGCAGCCAAGAGATGGGAAGCGCTTTCTTT.

This chain connects TRBV4-3 to TRBJ1-2; maybe TRBD1 (5 bases). Trimming pared 4 bases from V and 5 bases from J, leaving 14 bases between. This CDR3 has 14 amino acids. CDR1 LGHNA and CDR2 YSLEER come from the germline V gene. The DNA for the CDR3 is TGCGCCAGCAGCCCGGGGGTTAGTAGTTATGGCTACACCTTC. It codes for CASSPGVSSYGYTF.

This clone has only a few counts. The chain uses TRBV10-1 and TRBJ1-4; 9 bases line up with TRBD1. V shed 3 bases and J 5 bases; nucleotides not matched to a gene: 1. From germline, CDR1 is WNHNN and CDR2 SYGVQD (reference sequence). CDR3 length: 14 residues. The CDR3 nucleotides are TGCGCCAGCAGTGACGGGACAGGGAATGAAAAACTGTTTTTT. Translated: CASSDGTGNEKLFF.

V usage is TRBV5-1 and J usage is TRBJ2-5, with D maybe TRBD2 (5 bases). Germline loops: CDR1 SGHRS, CDR2 YFSETQ. This CDR3 spans 13 amino acids. The V end was cut by 2 bases, the J end by 2 bases, with 7 bases between. Here the CDR3 reads CASSFPGQETQYF. In nucleotides, the CDR3 is TGCGCCAGCAGCTTTCCGGGGCAAGAGACCCAGTACTTC.

The rearrangement joins TRBV7-2 to TRBJ2-5; 12 nucleotides align to TRBD2. Trimming cost V 2 bases and J 8 bases; bases outside gene matches: 6. Germline V gene sequence: CDR1 SGHTA, CDR2 FQGNSA. The CDR3 is 15 amino acids. The CDR3: CASSLLAGGTRTQYF. In nucleotides, the CDR3 is TGTGCCAGCAGCTTACTAGCGGGGGGGACTCGTACCCAGTACTTC.

The chain joins TRBV3-1 (or the pseudogene TRBV3-2) to TRBJ2-4; a possible D gene is TRBD2 (6 bases). Germline CDR1 reads LGHDT; CDR2 reads YNNKEL (reference sequence). The CDR3 covers 14 residues. Trimming took 3 bases from V and 5 from J, leaving 11 bases between them. CDR3 residues: CASSQGTFENIQYF. CDR3 nucleotides: TGTGCCAGCAGCCAGGGGACTTTCGAAAACATTCAGTACTTC.

The V gene is TRBV9, the J gene TRBJ1-2; D gene uncertain. Germline values: CDR1 SGDLS, CDR2 YYNGEE. The V end was cut by 0 bases, the J end by 2 bases, with 8 bases between. This CDR3 has 14 amino acids. CDR3 DNA sequence: TGTGCCAGCAGCGTAGGAGCGGGAAACTATGGCTACACCTTC. Its translation: CASSVGAGNYGYTF.

The rearrangement joins TRBV27 to TRBJ2-7; D uncertain. Trimming removed 6 bases at V and 3 bases at J, with 6 bases between. CDR3 size: 11 residues. Germline CDR1 reads MNHEY; CDR2 reads SMNVEV (reference sequence). CDR3 sequence: CASRGGYEQYF. CDR3 nucleotides: TGTGCCAGCAGGGGTGGCTACGAGCAGTACTTC.

The rearrangement links TRBV6-5 to TRBJ1-5, with TRBD1 identical over 8 bases. The CDR3 length is 14 residues. From germline, CDR1 is MNHEY and CDR2 SVGAGI. Unmatched junction bases numbered 3, after V lost 6 bases and J lost 2 bases. The CDR3 reads CASSATGGNQPQHF. In nucleotides, the CDR3 is TGTGCCAGCAGCGCGACAGGGGGCAATCAGCCCCAGCATTTT.

There are many counts of this clone. The chain is built from TRBV14 and TRBJ2-2; D might be TRBD1 (5 bases). Trimming took 7 bases from V and 5 from J, leaving 11 bases between them. The germline V gene has CDR1 SGHDN and CDR2 FVKESK. The CDR3 is 13 residues long. The CDR3 coding sequence is TGTGCCAGCAATGGACACCTGACCGGGGAGCTGTTTTTT. Translated, it gives CASNGHLTGELFF.

The rearrangement links TRBV2 to TRBJ1-2; the D is unclear. Germline-derived CDR1 and CDR2 are SNHLY and FYNNEI. The CDR3 length is 12 residues. Trimming took off 3 bases at V and 8 bases at J, with 10 bases between the two ends. The CDR3 loop is CASSEYVGGYTF. CDR3 DNA: TGTGCCAGCAGTGAGTACGTCGGAGGCTACACCTTC.

The chain recombines TRBV5-8 with TRBJ1-6, with D tentatively TRBD1 (5 bases). This CDR3 is built from 13 residues. V lost 6 bases and J 8 bases, leaving 12 bases between the germline ends. The germline CDR1 and CDR2 sequences are SGHTS and YDEGEE. The CDR3 loop is CASIQVGYSPLHF. The CDR3, as DNA: TGTGCCAGCATACAGGTTGGATATTCACCCCTCCACTTT.

The V call is TRBV9, the J call TRBJ2-2; 8 bases are shared with TRBD2. Germline V gene lookup returns CDR1 SGDLS and CDR2 YYNGEE. CDR3 length equals 15 residues. V was clipped by 4 bases and J by 7 bases; unmatched bases: 9. In DNA, the CDR3 is TGTGCCAGCAGCCCCCATATAGCGGGGTACGGGGAGCTGTTTTTT. Translation gives CASSPHIAGYGELFF.

Only one count was recorded for this clone. The chain employs TRBV2 and TRBJ2-1; D possibly corresponds to TRBD1 (6 bases). The CDR3 length is 13 residues. Germline V gives CDR1 SNHLY, CDR2 FYNNEI. The V end was cut by 9 bases, the J end by 5 bases, with 14 bases between. The CDR3 is CASPLDRNNEQFF. Written as DNA, the CDR3 is TGTGCCAGTCCCCTCGACAGGAACAATGAGCAGTTCTTC.

This clone appeared a single time. This sequence joins TRBV7-2 and TRBJ1-3; D unresolved. There are 15 residues in the CDR3. CDR1 is SGHTA and CDR2 is FQGNSA in the germline V gene. Deletions cut 5 bases from V and 1 base from J, with 12 bases between. The DNA of the CDR3 is TGTGCCAGCAGCCCCCTAGCACTTTCTGGAAACACCATATATTTT. This sequence encodes CASSPLALSGNTIYF.

This sequence joins TRBV9 and TRBJ2-5; D perhaps matches TRBD2 (5 bases). The V gene lost 3 bases and the J gene lost 5 bases, with 11 bases spanning the gap. CDR3 length: 13 amino acids. CDR1 and CDR2 (germline): SGDLS, YYNGEE. The CDR3 DNA sequence: TGTGCCAGCAGCGGAACTAGGAGGGAGACCCAGTACTTC. Translation: CASSGTRRETQYF.

V usage is TRBV14 and J usage is TRBJ1-2, with TRBD1 identical over 7 bases. Trimming at V came to 5 bases and at J to 8 bases, leaving 5 bases not matched to a gene. This CDR3 has 12 amino acids. Germline V CDR1 and CDR2: SGHDN, FVKESK. The CDR3 loop is CASSKGGDGYTF. CDR3 DNA: TGTGCCAGCAGCAAAGGGGGCGACGGCTACACCTTC.

The chain employs TRBV11-2 and TRBJ2-5; 12 bases fit TRBD1. Trimming took 5 bases from V and 4 from J; bases not matched to a gene: 2. The CDR3 is made up of 14 amino acids. The germline gives CDR1 SGHAT, CDR2 FQNNGV. CDR3 sequence reads: CASSRDRGRETQYF. CDR3 bases: TGTGCCAGCAGCAGGGACAGGGGGCGAGAGACCCAGTACTTC.

The rearrangement uses TRBV18 and TRBJ1-4; tentative D call: TRBD1 (6 bases). The CDR3 length is 15 residues. Germline V gene sequence: CDR1 KGHSH, CDR2 LQKENI. V lost 6 bases and J lost 10, with 21 bases in between. The CDR3 region is CASSPSGVPIGKLFF. Written as DNA, the CDR3 is TGTGCCAGCTCCCCATCAGGGGTCCCTATCGGAAAACTGTTTTTT.

The chain recombines TRBV10-3 with TRBJ2-7; the match to TRBD2 covers 8 bases. The trim removed 2 bases at V and 2 bases at J, leaving 2 bases unmatched. Germline assignment: CDR1 ENHRY and CDR2 SYGVKD. The CDR3 runs 14 residues. This chain's CDR3 is CAISETSGPYEQYF. CDR3 sequence (DNA): TGTGCCATCAGTGAGACTAGCGGCCCCTACGAGCAGTACTTC.

The chain has TRBV29-1 and TRBJ2-1; 14 positions match TRBD2. Per germline, CDR1 SQVTM and CDR2 ANQGSEA. The V segment lost 6 bases and the J segment 9 bases; nucleotides outside the gene matches: 7. This CDR3 has 14 amino acids. CDR3 DNA sequence: TGCAGCGTCCCACCGACTAGCGGGGGGGCTGAGCAGTTCTTC. Amino acid sequence: CSVPPTSGGAEQFF.

In DNA form, the CDR3 reads TGTGCCAGTCAGCTAGGACTAGACTACAATGAGCAGTTCTTC. Protein product: CASQLGLDYNEQFF. The rearrangement links TRBV6-5 to TRBJ2-1; 7 bases align to TRBD2. The germline CDR1 and CDR2 sequences are MNHEY and SVGAGI. The CDR3 is made up of 14 amino acids. The V gene end was trimmed by 9 bases and the J gene end by 3 bases; junction bases not matched to a gene: 8.

The CDR3 coding sequence is TGTGCCAGCAGTGAAAGGGCAGGGGGCGCAGCTGGAAACACCATATATTTT. Its protein product is CASSERAGGAAGNTIYF. V is TRBV6-1 and J is TRBJ1-3, with 8 bases aligning to TRBD1. V trimming: 2 bases; J trimming: 2 bases; junction bases outside the gene matches: 8. The CDR3 extends over 17 amino acids. CDR1 is MNHNS, CDR2 SASEGT, per germline.

The V gene is TRBV28, the J gene TRBJ1-5; D call uncertain. The CDR3 contains 17 residues. Looked up from germline, CDR1 is MDHEN and CDR2 is SYDVKM. Trimming took 1 base from V and 2 from J, leaving 15 bases between them. DNA for the CDR3: TGTGCCAGCAGTTTATTCTGGCGGGGAGAGGGCAATCAGCCCCAGCATTTT. This encodes CASSLFWRGEGNQPQHF.

On this clone itself: The junction differs from germline at one of its ends, possibly a read error. The V and J genes are TRBV19 and TRBJ1-4, with 8 bases that match TRBD1. Germline V gene lookup returns CDR1 LNHDA and CDR2 SQIVND (reference sequence). The CDR3 runs 12 residues. For the CDR3, the DNA is TGTGCCAGCAGTAGGACAGGGGAAAAACTGTTTTTT. Its protein product is CASSRTGEKLFF.

This chain uses TRBV5-4 with TRBJ2-2; 8 bases align to TRBD1. The CDR3 consists of 16 residues. V lost 4 bases to trimming and J lost 4 bases; unmatched junction nucleotides: 9. The germline V gene encodes CDR1 SGHNT and CDR2 YYREEE (reference sequence). This CDR3 reads CASSPRQGLGTGELFF. The CDR3 DNA reads TGTGCCAGCAGCCCCCGACAGGGGTTGGGCACCGGGGAGCTGTTTTTT.

The gene calls are TRBV10-3 and TRBJ1-4; 11 positions agree with TRBD1. Trimming removed 8 bases from V and 7 bases from J; junction bases left unmatched: 3. This CDR3 has 13 amino acids. Germline V gives CDR1 ENHRY, CDR2 SYGVKD. Here the CDR3 DNA reads TGTGCCATCCGCGGGACAGGGGGTGAAAAACTGTTTTTT. Translated, it gives CAIRGTGGEKLFF.

The rearrangement uses TRBV9 and TRBJ2-2; D unclear. The CDR3 loop spans 12 amino acids. Germline V lookup: CDR1 SGDLS, CDR2 YYNGEE. Trimming pared 1 base from V and 7 bases from J, leaving 5 bases between. This CDR3 is CASSVKDGELFF. CDR3 in DNA: TGTGCCAGCAGCGTAAAGGACGGGGAGCTGTTTTTT. The full variable domain, its missing parts supplied by reference TRBV9 and TRBJ2-2, is DSGVTQTPKHLITATGQRVTLRCSPRSGDLSVYWYQQSLDQGLQFLIQYYNGEERAKGNILERFSAQQFPDLHSELNLSSLELGDSALYFCASSVKDGELFFGEGSRLTVL.